The T cell receptor beta chain described here comes from a study of human T cells and chemical hapten exposure (dated by TCRdb to about 2021). As for the study more broadly: For sensitization, 2% DPC in acetone was applied to a 2 cm by 2 cm area of upper inner arm skin. Patch testing on the upper back used Finn chambers containing 0.01% DPC, with scoring done after 6 days according to International Contact Dermatitis Research Group standards. Blood samples were taken from patients before sensitization (week 0) and at 2, 6 and about 24 weeks after DPC sensitization. The mostly female patient cohort included alopecia areata with under or over 50% scalp involvement, alopecia totalis and alopecia universalis. Twenty-nine alopecia patients gave blood for TCR sequencing at one to four time points (pre-sensitization, 2, 6 and 24 weeks). Libraries were pooled for sequencing, and per-sample TCR yields varied mainly because of small differences in library volumes within the pool. In alopecia patients, the study followed how the peripheral blood TCR repertoire changed in vivo over primary and secondary sensitization to diphenylcyclopropenone (DPC), a hapten. Weekly therapeutic DPC doses were additionally applied to the scalp of patients throughout the roughly 24-week study period. Results and caveats for the whole study, not just this receptor: DPC sensitization did not change the number of TCRs with a frequency above 1 in 1000, and there was no evidence of changes in global repertoire structure. Repeated subsampling changed both the strength of the expansion versus patch-test correlation and the threshold at which the correlation became significant. All patients had alopecia, a presumed autoimmune disease, so their immune response might differ from that of healthy individuals. Patch test score correlated positively with the number of PT1 expanded TCRs, reaching significance at thresholds 8, 16 and 32 but not at 4. Significantly more large CDR3 similarity clusters were formed by expanded TCRs than by pre-sensitization or healthy control sets, consistent with antigen-driven responses.

The sample's time point label, in plain terms: patch test 1, 2 weeks after DPC sensitization. This specimen's treatment or condition label, per the study, means: therapeutic diphenylcyclopropenone sensitization with weekly scalp DPC. Blood at each patch-test visit was drawn before the patch test was applied. Eligible patients were aged 18 to 70, diagnosed with alopecia, deemed suitable for DPC therapy, and excluded if pregnant. Total RNA was isolated from unfractionated whole blood collected in Tempus Blood RNA tubes. As encoded in the germline V gene, CDR1 is SGHRS while CDR2 is YFSETQ. V has 5 bases trimmed and J has 0 bases trimmed; junction bases matching no gene number 7. From the cysteine up to the phenylalanine, the CDR3 has a length of 15 residues. Left in the record is the CDR3 DNA by itself, 45 bases read in frame from the first base. Library prep was done by RACE. The sequencing machine was a NextSeq 500. Library preparation attached unique molecular identifiers to individual cDNA molecules for quantitative, reproducible TCR counting. For every blood RNA sample, sequencing covered both the TCR alpha and TCR beta chains. For the original study's pipeline: A median of approximately 96,000 TCRs per sample was observed, with a range of roughly 23,224 to 700,000. The Decombinator software suite was used to annotate V, J and CDR3 in the TCR reads. To make PS versus PT1 abundance plots, every sample was subsampled to the same number of TCRs (28,000). Expanded TCRs were defined as absent before sensitization and observed at least eight times at the 2-week time point. Using fastp trimming at Q25 and MiXCR clonotype assembly, TCRdb reanalyzed the public sequencing data and kept in-frame beta chains. Rows matching on CDR3 protein sequence are summarized as one entry with the most common DNA and genes. TCRdb's processing, not the study's, gives the V and J calls here. The sample records 180,000 or so distinct CDR3 sequences, approximately 20% of which are singletons. Over 6.5% of the sample lies in the top ten.

Comment on this clonotype: The specificity of this receptor is unknown. It has no much larger one-base neighbor in the sample; base qualities were not kept.

The chain joins TRBV5-1 to TRBJ1-1; 7 junctional bases match TRBD1. The TCR originated in a woman aged 50 to 60 with alopecia areata. Some clones in this sample may be carry-over from other donors' samples. The sequencing used whole blood, collected in connection with sensitization to the hapten diphenylcyclopropenone (DPC). The CDR3 reads as follows: CASRGDRLMNTEAFF. The DNA is TGCGCCAGCAGGGGGGACAGACTAATGAACACTGAAGCTTTCTTT.